The 22 T cell receptor beta chains given below trace back to one sample, sequenced in a study of Graves' ophthalmopathy and Graves' hyperthyroidism. Researchers took RNA transcripts and amplified TCR beta CDR3 regions from them. HTBI primers were used in a first-round RT-PCR, which preceded a second-round multiplex PCR. TCRdb re-analysed the multiplex PCR reads in MiXCR, keeping a single row per CDR3 protein. Here the sample spans 400,000 to 450,000 distinct CDR3 sequences, 21% being singletons. Sequenced material: peripheral blood. Every receptor here comes from a woman aged 18-29 years with stable Graves' hyperthyroidism.

This clonotype showed up many times. The chain carries TRBV19 and TRBJ2-6; no clear D. CDR3 length: 15 residues. CDR1 and CDR2 from the germline V gene are LNHDA and SQIVND (reference sequence). With 5 bases removed from V and 2 bases from J, the gap between germline ends came to 10 bases. Written as DNA, the CDR3 is TGTGCCAGTAGTCGGCGCGGAGCTGGGGCCAACGTCCTGACTTTC. As protein: CASSRRGAGANVLTF.

Many counts were recorded for this clonotype. This rearrangement joins TRBV19 to TRBJ1-1, with no clear D. The ends were cut back, 3 bases at V and 4 bases at J, with 12 bases in the middle. The CDR3 sequence is 14 residues long. CDR1 and CDR2 (germline): LNHDA, SQIVND (reference sequence). The CDR3 region has the DNA TGTGCCAGTAGTATCCAGGACCTGGGCACTGAAGCTTTCTTT. This sequence encodes CASSIQDLGTEAFF.

At least ten counts were recorded for this clonotype. V and J are TRBV30 and TRBJ1-1, with D uncertain. With 2 bases removed from V and 5 bases from J, the gap between germline ends came to 15 bases. Germline CDR1 is GTSNPN and CDR2 is SVGIG (reference sequence). This CDR3 region has 14 residues. CDR3 sequence: CAWSYSGLGTEAFF. The CDR3 DNA sequence: TGTGCCTGGAGTTATTCCGGTCTTGGAACTGAAGCTTTCTTT.

This clonotype was observed many times. The chain combines TRBV24-1 with TRBJ2-7; D is uncertain. This CDR3 has 11 amino acids. The germline V and J ends were trimmed by 4 bases and 4 bases, with 4 bases remaining between them. Germline V gene data show CDR1 as KGHDR and CDR2 as SFDVKD. Here the CDR3 reads CATSEGYEQYF. The CDR3 coding sequence is TGTGCCACCAGTGAGGGTTACGAGCAGTACTTC.

V gene TRBV5-1 combines with J gene TRBJ1-1, with unresolved D. V lost 3 bases and J 5 bases, leaving 11 bases between the germline ends. Germline values: CDR1 SGHRS, CDR2 YFSETQ. The CDR3 is 13 amino acids. The CDR3 sequence: CASSSLLGTEAFF. The DNA of the CDR3 is TGCGCCAGCAGCTCCCTTTTGGGAACTGAAGCTTTCTTT.

The count of this clonotype is one. This chain joins TRBV19 and TRBJ2-7, with D possibly TRBD2 on 6 matching bases. Per the germline V gene, CDR1 is LNHDA and CDR2 is SQIVND (reference sequence). This CDR3 spans 15 amino acids. V lost 5 bases and J 0 bases, leaving 14 bases between the germline ends. This chain's CDR3 is CASSRKRASSYEQYF. CDR3 in DNA: TGTGCCAGTAGTCGAAAGCGGGCGAGCTCCTACGAGCAGTACTTC. Together with reference TRBV19 and TRBJ2-7, the CDR3 gives the full variable domain: DGGITQSPKYLFRKEGQNVTLSCEQNLNHDAMYWYRQDPGQGLRLIYYSQIVNDFQKGDIAEGYSVSREKKESFPLTVTSAQKNPTAFYLCASSRKRASSYEQYFGPGTRLTVT.

This clonotype has at least ten counts. This chain connects TRBV5-1 to TRBJ2-2; D is possibly TRBD1 (6 bases). V lost 6 bases and J lost 1, with 10 bases in between. The germline V gene encodes CDR1 SGHRS and CDR2 YFSETQ. This CDR3 has 14 residues. The CDR3 sequence: CASNRTENTGELFF. The CDR3 nucleotides are TGCGCCAGCAACCGGACAGAGAACACCGGGGAGCTGTTTTTT.

This clonotype was detected ten times or more. The V and J genes are TRBV25-1 and TRBJ1-2, with 9 bases lining up with TRBD1. The V gene's germline CDR1 is MGHDK and CDR2 SYGVNS. J was trimmed by 7 bases and V by 3 bases; bases with no gene match: 12. CDR3 size: 16 residues. This chain's CDR3 is CASSDPKTGGVGGYTF. The DNA for the CDR3 is TGTGCCAGCAGTGACCCTAAGACAGGGGGTGTCGGTGGCTACACCTTC.

Many counts were recorded for this clonotype. The chain is built from TRBV2 and TRBJ1-1, with D unresolved. CDR3 length: 14 residues. Trimming shortened V by 8 bases and J by 1 base, and 14 bases separated the two germline ends. CDR1 and CDR2 from the germline V gene are SNHLY and FYNNEI. The CDR3 nucleotides are TGTGCCAGCGCGGTCAACCGAGGGAACACTGAAGCTTTCTTT. Translated, it gives CASAVNRGNTEAFF.

This clonotype was seen a handful of times. CDR3 protein: CASSLTGHHQETQYF. The CDR3 bases are TGCGCCAGCAGCTTGACAGGACACCACCAAGAGACCCAGTACTTC. The chain couples TRBV5-1 to TRBJ2-5; tentatively, D is TRBD1 (5 bases). The CDR3 has 15 residues. Trimming pared 1 base from V and 0 bases from J, leaving 10 bases between. Germline assignment: CDR1 SGHRS and CDR2 YFSETQ.

This clonotype was counted ten times or more. V usage is TRBV12-3 or TRBV12-4 and J usage is TRBJ2-4; 10 nucleotides match TRBD2. The CDR3 totals 13 residues. With 6 bases clipped from V and 6 bases from J, the junction kept 2 bases outside the gene matches. CDR3 coding DNA: TGTGCCAGCAGACTAGCGGGAACAAACATTCAGTACTTC. This sequence encodes CASRLAGTNIQYF.

The chain carries TRBV29-1 and TRBJ1-1; D remains unclear. V lost 3 bases to trimming and J lost 1 base, with 12 bases between them. The germline gives CDR1 SQVTM, CDR2 ANQGSEA. This CDR3 is built from 14 residues. The chain's CDR3 is CSVDPQAPNTEAFF. The CDR3 region has the DNA TGCAGCGTTGATCCCCAGGCACCGAACACTGAAGCTTTCTTT. Full variable domain (remainder filled in from reference TRBV29-1 and TRBJ1-1): SAVISQKPSRDICQRGTSLTIQCQVDSQVTMMFWYRQQPGQSLTLIATANQGSEATYESGFVIDKFPISRPNLTFSTLTVSNMSPEDSSIYLCSVDPQAPNTEAFFGQGTRLTVV.

At least ten counts were recorded for this clonotype. CDR3 coding DNA: TGTGCCAGCAACAAAATAGGGACAGGGGGTGAGAGCTATGGCTACACCTTC. Encoded protein: CASNKIGTGGESYGYTF. The chain joins TRBV28 to TRBJ1-2; 11 nucleotides align to TRBD1. Per the germline V gene, CDR1 is MDHEN and CDR2 is SYDVKM. The CDR3 loop spans 17 amino acids. V lost 7 bases, J lost 4 bases, and 14 bases stayed unmatched.

The table lists this clonotype with many counts. This chain links TRBV20-1 with TRBJ2-7; weak D call: TRBD2 (6 bases). Trimming cost V 5 bases and J 4 bases, with 27 bases left between them. The CDR3 contains 17 residues. CDR1 is DFQATT and CDR2 is SNEGSKA in the germline V gene (reference sequence). The CDR3 sequence: CSAPTPGPFSGVYEQYF. As DNA, the CDR3 is TGCAGTGCTCCCACACCGGGACCCTTCTCGGGGGTATACGAGCAGTACTTC.

This clonotype was observed many times. A read error may explain this, as a much larger clone is one base away. The rearrangement links TRBV6-1 to TRBJ1-5; D not resolved. The CDR3 spans 13 residues. Trimming cost V 2 bases and J 0 bases, with 2 bases left between them. CDR1 and CDR2 from the germline V gene are MNHNS and SASEGT. The CDR3 loop reads CASSEFSNQPQHF. CDR3 in DNA: TGTGCCAGCAGTGAATTTAGCAATCAGCCCCAGCATTTT.

The chain carries TRBV2 and TRBJ1-5; D may be TRBD1 (5 bases). Germline lookup yields CDR1 SNHLY and CDR2 FYNNEI. Trimming took off 1 base at V and 4 bases at J, with 8 bases between the two ends. CDR3 length: 14 amino acids. The CDR3, as DNA: TGTGCCAGCAGTGAAGTCGGACAAAATCAGCCCCAGCATTTT. This codes for CASSEVGQNQPQHF.

This clonotype was picked up many times. The chain couples TRBV2 to TRBJ1-1; TRBD1 agrees at 8 bases. Germline-derived CDR1 and CDR2 are SNHLY and FYNNEI. V trimming: 7 bases; J trimming: 1 base; junction bases outside the gene matches: 2. CDR3 length equals 13 residues. The DNA of the CDR3 is TGTGCCAGCACGGACAGGGCGAACACTGAAGCTTTCTTT. Its protein product is CASTDRANTEAFF.

This clonotype was counted ten times or more. J is TRBJ2-4 and V is TRBV28; 9 bases are a match to TRBD1. Germline CDR1 reads MDHEN; CDR2 reads SYDVKM. The CDR3 sequence is 16 residues long. Trimming cost V 2 bases and J 8 bases; bases outside gene matches: 10. This CDR3 reads CASSLGTGSFRYIQYF. DNA of the CDR3: TGTGCCAGCAGTTTAGGGACAGGGTCTTTCAGGTACATTCAGTACTTC.

The gene calls are TRBV27 and TRBJ2-7; 7 nucleotides match TRBD2. Trimming removed 6 bases from V and 1 base from J; junction bases left unmatched: 3. Germline V gene lookup returns CDR1 MNHEY and CDR2 SMNVEV (reference sequence). This CDR3 is built from 13 residues. The CDR3 nucleotides are TGTGCCAGCAGGCTTAGCGGGTCCTACGAGCAGTACTTC. Translated: CASRLSGSYEQYF.

Ten or more counts support this clonotype. The chain couples TRBV7-2 to TRBJ2-7; 7 bases line up with TRBD1. The V segment lost 5 bases and the J segment 2 bases; nucleotides outside the gene matches: 6. The germline V gene encodes CDR1 SGHTA and CDR2 FQGNSA. The CDR3 is 14 residues long. CDR3 sequence: CASSAYRGTYEQYF. In DNA form, the CDR3 reads TGTGCCAGCAGCGCGTACAGGGGAACCTACGAGCAGTACTTC.

This clonotype was seen ten or more times. The chain employs TRBV30 and TRBJ2-7; D might be TRBD1 (6 bases). This CDR3 has 14 residues. Germline V gene sequence: CDR1 GTSNPN, CDR2 SVGIG (reference sequence). Trimming cost V 2 bases and J 6 bases, with 17 bases left between them. The CDR3: CAWSLGQGYGEQYF. The CDR3 DNA reads as TGTGCCTGGAGTCTGGGTCAGGGGTATGGCGAGCAGTACTTC.

CDR3 nucleotides: TGTGCCAGCAGCTCTCAGGGGCCCCTACTTCCTGAAGCTTTCTTT. It yields the protein CASSSQGPLLPEAFF. This chain connects TRBV7-8 to TRBJ1-1; a possible D gene is TRBD1 (6 bases). The CDR3 length is 15 residues. In germline, CDR1 is SGHVS, CDR2 FQNEAQ. The V end lost 4 bases, the J end lost 6 bases, and 18 bases lay between the germline ends.